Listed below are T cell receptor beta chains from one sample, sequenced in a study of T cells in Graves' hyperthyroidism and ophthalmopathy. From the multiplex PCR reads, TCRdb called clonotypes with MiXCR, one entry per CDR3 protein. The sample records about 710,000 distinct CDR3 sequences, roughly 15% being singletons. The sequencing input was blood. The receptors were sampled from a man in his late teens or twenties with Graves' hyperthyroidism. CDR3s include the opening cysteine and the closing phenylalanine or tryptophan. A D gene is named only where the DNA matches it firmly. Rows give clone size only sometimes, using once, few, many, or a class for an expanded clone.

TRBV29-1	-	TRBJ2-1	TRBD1	TGCAGCGTTGAAGACCCGACAGGGTCCTACAATGAGCAGTTCTTC	CSVEDPTGSYNEQFF
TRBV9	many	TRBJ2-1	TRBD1	TGTGCCAGCAGCGTAGGACAGGGGGCAGGCAATGAGCAGTTCTTC	CASSVGQGAGNEQFF
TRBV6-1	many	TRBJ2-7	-	TGTGCCAGCAGTTTTAGGTGGGACCGCTACGAGCAGTACTTC	CASSFRWDRYEQYF
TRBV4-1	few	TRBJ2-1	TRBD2	TGCGCCAGCAGCACGGGGGGGGCAACCTACAATGAGCAGTTCTTC	CASSTGGATYNEQFF
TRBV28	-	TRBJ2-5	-	TGTGCCAGCAGTTTCCAATCCCAAGAGACCCAGTACTTC	CASSFQSQETQYF
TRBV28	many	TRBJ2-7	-	TGTGCCAGCAGCTCTAGCGAGAGGGCCGACGAGCAGTACTTC	CASSSSERADEQYF
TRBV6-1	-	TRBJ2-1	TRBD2	TGTGCCAGCAGTTTTAGAGCGGGAGATTCCAATGAGCAGTTCTTC	CASSFRAGDSNEQFF
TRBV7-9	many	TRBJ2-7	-	TGTGCCAGCAGCTTAGGGCAGGGTTATAGCTACGAGCAGTACTTC	CASSLGQGYSYEQYF
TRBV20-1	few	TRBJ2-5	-	TGCAGTGCTAGAGATCCCCGGGCGGCTCAAGAGACCCAGTACTTC	CSARDPRAAQETQYF
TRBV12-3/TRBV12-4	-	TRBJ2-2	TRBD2	TGTGCCAGCAGTGCTAGCGGGAGGACCGGCGGGGAGCTGTTTTTT	CASSASGRTGGELFF
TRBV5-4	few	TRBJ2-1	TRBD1	TGTGCCAGCAGGTCTCCCGGGACAGGGACCTACAATGAGCAGTTCTTC	CASRSPGTGTYNEQFF
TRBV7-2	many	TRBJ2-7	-	TGTGCCAGCAGCCCGACTAGTTTGGGGACGCAGTACTTC	CASSPTSLGTQYF
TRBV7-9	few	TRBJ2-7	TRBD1	TGTGCCAGCAGCTTAACAGGACAGGCCTACGAGCAGTACTTC	CASSLTGQAYEQYF
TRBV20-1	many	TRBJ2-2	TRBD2	TGCAGTGCTAAGCGGGGCGGGAAGTCCGGGGAGCTGTTTTTT	CSAKRGGKSGELFF
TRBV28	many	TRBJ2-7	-	TGTGCCAGCAGTTTGTGGGATTCGGCCCCCTACGAGCAGTACTTC	CASSLWDSAPYEQYF
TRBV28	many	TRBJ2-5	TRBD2	TGTGCCAGCAGTCCGTCGGGACTAGTCTTTCAAGAGACCCAGTACTTC	CASSPSGLVFQETQYF
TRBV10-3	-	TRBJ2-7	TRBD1	TGTGCCATCAGTGATCCGGCGCCCGGGACAGAGGAAGAGCAGTACTTC	CAISDPAPGTEEEQYF
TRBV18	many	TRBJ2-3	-	TGTGCCAGCTCACCACAAGTCGGCTCCACAGATACGCAGTATTTT	CASSPQVGSTDTQYF
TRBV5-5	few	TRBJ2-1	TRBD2	TGTGCCAGCAGCTATACTATAGCGGGAGTCAATGAGCAGTTCTTC	CASSYTIAGVNEQFF
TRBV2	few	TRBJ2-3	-	TGTGCCAGCAGTGAATACGGGGGCACTAGCACAGATACGCAGTATTTT	CASSEYGGTSTDTQYF
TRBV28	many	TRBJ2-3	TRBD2	TGTGCCAGCACTCAACAGCGGGAGTGGGGCACAGATACGCAGTATTTT	CASTQQREWGTDTQYF